This T cell receptor (beta chain) originates from a study of PD-1 blockade in classical Hodgkin lymphoma. About the study: With a 2-week interval, patients received intravenous nivolumab at 3 mg/kg.

Every patient had relapsed following autologous stem cell transplantation, and cohorts differed in brentuximab vedotin exposure. The best responses consisted of complete response, partial response or progressive disease. Study conclusions and caveats: The repertoire differences lack a defined cause, possibly disease activity or prior therapy. Newly diagnosed patients reportedly trailed healthy donors in baseline TCR diversity.

This clone is a singleton in its sample. Its target is not known. The V gene's germline CDR1 is SGHRS and CDR2 YFSETQ. V lost 5 bases to trimming and J lost 8 bases; unmatched junction nucleotides: 7. The CDR3 is made up of 14 amino acids. Clones were read by immunoSEQ multiplex PCR, and TCRdb kept only the in-frame ones, dropping some. The sample yields 30,000 to 40,000 clones, 60% to 85% seen once. The chain has TRBV5-1 and TRBJ2-7, with 13 bases that match TRBD2. The clonotype originates from a human donor with classical Hodgkin lymphoma. Sample: peripheral blood mononuclear cells (PBMCs), taken at baseline. Here the CDR3 reads CASRSGLAGEKQYF. Here the CDR3 DNA reads TGCGCCAGCAGGTCTGGACTAGCGGGAGAGAAGCAGTACTTC.